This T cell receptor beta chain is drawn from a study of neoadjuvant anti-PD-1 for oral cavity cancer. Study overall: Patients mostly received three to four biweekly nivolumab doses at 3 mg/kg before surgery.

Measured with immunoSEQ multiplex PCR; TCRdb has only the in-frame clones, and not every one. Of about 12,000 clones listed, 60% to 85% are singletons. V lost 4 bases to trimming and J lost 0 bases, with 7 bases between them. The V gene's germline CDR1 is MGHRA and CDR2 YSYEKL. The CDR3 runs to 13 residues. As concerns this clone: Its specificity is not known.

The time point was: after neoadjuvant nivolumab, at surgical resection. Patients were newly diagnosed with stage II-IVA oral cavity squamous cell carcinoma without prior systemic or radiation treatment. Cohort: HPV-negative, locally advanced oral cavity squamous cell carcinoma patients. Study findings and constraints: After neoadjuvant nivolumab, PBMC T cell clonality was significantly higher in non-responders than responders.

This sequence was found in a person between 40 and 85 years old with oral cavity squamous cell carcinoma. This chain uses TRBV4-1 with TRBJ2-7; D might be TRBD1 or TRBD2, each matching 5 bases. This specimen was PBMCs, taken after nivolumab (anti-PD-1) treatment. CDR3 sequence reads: CASSRGSSYEQYF. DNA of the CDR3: TGCGCCAGCAGCCGGGGGAGCTCCTACGAGCAGTACTTC.